This T cell receptor beta chain was retrieved from a study of T cell changes during pregnancy in multiple sclerosis. The CDR3 has 15 residues. Trimming took 4 bases from V and 5 from J; bases not matched to a gene: 8. Germline CDR1 is SGHRS and CDR2 is YFSETQ. Data came from immunoSEQ multiplex PCR; TCRdb stores just in-frame clones and leaves some out. Of about 38,000 clones listed, over 90% are singletons. The sequence was collected from a female donor in good health, enrolled as a control in a pregnancy study. This rearrangement joins TRBV5-1 to TRBJ2-2, with 7 bases lining up with TRBD2. Sequenced here: CD4+ T cells from peripheral blood mononuclear cells, sampled after pregnancy. In DNA form, the CDR3 reads TGCGCCAGCAGCACCCTGACTAGCTCGACCGGGGAGCTGTTTTTT. Its protein is CASSTLTSSTGELFF. The complete variable domain, with remaining parts taken from reference TRBV5-1 and TRBJ2-2, reads KAGVTQTPRYLIKTRGQQVTLSCSPISGHRSVSWYQQTPGQGLQFLFEYFSETQRNKGNFPGRFSGRQFSNSRSEMNVSTLELGDSALYLCASSTLTSSTGELFFGEGSRLTVL.